This TCR beta chain originates from a study of T cell responses to AZD1222 COVID-19 vaccine. Study observations and caveats: Only after the peak T cell response were repertoires sampled.

Note on this clone: The antigen remains unidentified.

This CDR3 region has 12 residues. The germline CDR1 and CDR2 sequences are SEHNR and FQNEAQ (reference sequence). J gave up 6 bases and V 8 bases, and 3 bases lay outside the gene matches. Some clones are missing from TCRdb's copy, which holds only in-frame ones; the method was immunoSEQ multiplex PCR. This table has tens of thousands of clones, 83% appearing once. This rearrangement joins TRBV7-9 to TRBJ1-2, with 10 bases fitting TRBD1. This TCR derives from an adult in good health. This specimen consisted of peripheral blood, obtained on day 0 of AZD1222 vaccination. The DNA for the CDR3 is TGTGCCAGCGGCGGACAGGGGGATGGCTACACCTTC. Translation gives CASGGQGDGYTF.